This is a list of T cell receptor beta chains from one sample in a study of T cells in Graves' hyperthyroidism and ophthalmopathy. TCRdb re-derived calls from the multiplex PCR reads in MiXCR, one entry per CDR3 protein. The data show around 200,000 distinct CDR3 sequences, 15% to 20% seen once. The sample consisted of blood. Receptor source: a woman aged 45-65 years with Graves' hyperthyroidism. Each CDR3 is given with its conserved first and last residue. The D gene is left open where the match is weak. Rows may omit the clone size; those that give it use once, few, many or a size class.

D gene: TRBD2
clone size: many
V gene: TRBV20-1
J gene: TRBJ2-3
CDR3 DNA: TGCAGTGCTAGCGGGGGGGGGGATACGCAGTATTTT
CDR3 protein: CSASGGGDTQYF

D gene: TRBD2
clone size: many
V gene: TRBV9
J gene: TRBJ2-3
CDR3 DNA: TGTGCCAGCAGCGGGGGGGGGGATACGCAGTATTTT
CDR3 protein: CASSGGGDTQYF

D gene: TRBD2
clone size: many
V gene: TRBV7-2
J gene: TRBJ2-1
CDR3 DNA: TGTGCCAGCAGCCCCGCCGGACTAGCGGGGGGCCATGGTGAGCAGTTCTTC
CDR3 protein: CASSPAGLAGGHGEQFF

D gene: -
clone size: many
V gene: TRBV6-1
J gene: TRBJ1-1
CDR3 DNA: TGTGCCAGCAGCCCGGCCGGGGGGCTTGCGAACACTGAAGCTTTCTTT
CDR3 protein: CASSPAGGLANTEAFF

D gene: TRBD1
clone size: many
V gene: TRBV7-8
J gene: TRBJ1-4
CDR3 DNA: TGTGCCAGCAGCCCGAGGACAGGGTTCGATGAAAAACTGTTTTTT
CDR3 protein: CASSPRTGFDEKLFF

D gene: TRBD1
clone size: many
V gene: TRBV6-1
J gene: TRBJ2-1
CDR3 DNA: TGTGCCAGCAGCGACTCCGACAGGGGCCATGAGCAGTTCTTC
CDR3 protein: CASSDSDRGHEQFF

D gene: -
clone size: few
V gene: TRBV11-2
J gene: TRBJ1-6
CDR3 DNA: TGTGCCAGCAGCTTGACACAGGGATTTGGTAATTCACCCCTCCACTTT
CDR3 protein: CASSLTQGFGNSPLHF

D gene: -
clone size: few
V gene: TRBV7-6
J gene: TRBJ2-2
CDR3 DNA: TGTGCCAGCAGCCGATTAAACACCGGGGAGCTGTTTTTT
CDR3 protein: CASSRLNTGELFF

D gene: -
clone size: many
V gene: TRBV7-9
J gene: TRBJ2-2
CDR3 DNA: TGTGCCAGCAGCTTAGGGTCGGGAACCGGGGAGCTGTTTTTT
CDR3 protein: CASSLGSGTGELFF

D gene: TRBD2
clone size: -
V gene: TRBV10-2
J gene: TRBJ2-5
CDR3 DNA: TGCGCCAGCATTCGACTAGCGGGGGGGCAAGAGACCCAGTACTTC
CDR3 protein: CASIRLAGGQETQYF

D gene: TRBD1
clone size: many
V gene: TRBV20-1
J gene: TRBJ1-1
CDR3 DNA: TGCAGTGCCCCGACAGGGGTTCTCCTGAACACTGAAGCTTTCTTT
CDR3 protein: CSAPTGVLLNTEAFF

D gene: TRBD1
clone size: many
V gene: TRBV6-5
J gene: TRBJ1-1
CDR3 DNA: TGTGCCAGCAGTTACAGGGGGCTGAACACTGAAGCTTTCTTT
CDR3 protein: CASSYRGLNTEAFF

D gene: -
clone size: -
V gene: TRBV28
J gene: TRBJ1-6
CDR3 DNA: TGTGCCAGCAGTGGTGGAAATTCACCCCTCCACTTT
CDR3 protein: CASSGGNSPLHF

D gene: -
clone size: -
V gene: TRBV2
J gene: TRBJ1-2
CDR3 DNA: TGTGCCAGCAGTGAAGCCTTGACAGGCTCCTATGGCTACACCTTC
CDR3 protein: CASSEALTGSYGYTF

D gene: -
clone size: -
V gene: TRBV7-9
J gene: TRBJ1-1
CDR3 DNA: TGTGCCAGCAGCACCAGTATCGAAAATTGGGCGGCTTTCTTT
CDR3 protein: CASSTSIENWAAFF

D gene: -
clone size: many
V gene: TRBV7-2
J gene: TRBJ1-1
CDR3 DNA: TGTGCCAGCAGCTCACGGGCGAGCACTGAAGCTTTCTTT
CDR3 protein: CASSSRASTEAFF

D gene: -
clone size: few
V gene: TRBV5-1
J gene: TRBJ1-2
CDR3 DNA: TGCGCCAGCAGCGAAGGGGTCCAAGGCGGGTATGGCTACACCTTC
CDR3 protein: CASSEGVQGGYGYTF

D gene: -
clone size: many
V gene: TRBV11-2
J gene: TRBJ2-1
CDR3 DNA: TGTGCCAGCAGCGGGGCCGCGACTAGATCCAGCTCCTACAATGAGCAGTTCTTC
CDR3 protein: CASSGAATRSSSYNEQFF

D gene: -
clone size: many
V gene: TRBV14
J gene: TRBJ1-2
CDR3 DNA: TGTGCCAGCAGCCAAGTCCCGACTAACTATGGCTACACCTTC
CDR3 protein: CASSQVPTNYGYTF

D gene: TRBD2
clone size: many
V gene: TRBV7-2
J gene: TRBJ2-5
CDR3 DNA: TGTGCCAGCAGCTCGGGACTAGCTGAGACCCAGTACTTC
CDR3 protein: CASSSGLAETQYF

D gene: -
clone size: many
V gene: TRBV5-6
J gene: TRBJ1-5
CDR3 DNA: TGTGCCAGCAGCTTGAACGTGGCTTATAGCAATCAGCCCCAGCATTTT
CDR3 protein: CASSLNVAYSNQPQHF

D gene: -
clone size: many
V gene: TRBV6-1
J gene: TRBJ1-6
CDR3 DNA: TGTGCCAGCCAACAGAGCTCCTATAATTCACCCCTCCACTTT
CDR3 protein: CASQQSSYNSPLHF

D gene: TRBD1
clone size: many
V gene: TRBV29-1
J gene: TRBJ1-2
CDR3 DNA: TGCAGCGCCCGGGACAGTTTGCATGGCTACACCTTC
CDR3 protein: CSARDSLHGYTF

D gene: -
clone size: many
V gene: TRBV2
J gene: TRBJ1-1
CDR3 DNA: TGTGCCAGCAGTGAAGACAGTTATAACACTGAAGCTTTCTTT
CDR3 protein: CASSEDSYNTEAFF

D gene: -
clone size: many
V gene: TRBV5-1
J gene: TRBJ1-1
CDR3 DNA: TGCGCCAGCAGCTTGGAACAGAAGAATGAAGCTTTCTTT
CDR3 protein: CASSLEQKNEAFF

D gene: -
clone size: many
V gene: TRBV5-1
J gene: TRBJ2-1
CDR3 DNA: TGCGCCAGCAGCCTCTGGACAGATTTCGAGCAGTTCTTC
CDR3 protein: CASSLWTDFEQFF

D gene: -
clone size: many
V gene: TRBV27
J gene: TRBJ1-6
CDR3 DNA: TGTGCCAGCTCCGACAGTTTCTCCTATAATTCACCCCTCCACTTT
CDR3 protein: CASSDSFSYNSPLHF

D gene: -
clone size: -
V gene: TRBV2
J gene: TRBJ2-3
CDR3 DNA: TGTGCCAGCACCTCCGGGCGCCGCACAGATACGCAGTATTTT
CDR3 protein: CASTSGRRTDTQYF

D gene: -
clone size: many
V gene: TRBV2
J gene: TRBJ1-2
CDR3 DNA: TGTGCCAGCAGCCCGACAGGCTATGGCTACACCTTC
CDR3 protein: CASSPTGYGYTF

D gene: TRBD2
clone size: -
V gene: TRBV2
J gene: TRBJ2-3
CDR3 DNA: TGTGCCAGCAGCCCCGGACTAGAAAGCACAGATACGCAGTATTTT
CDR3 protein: CASSPGLESTDTQYF

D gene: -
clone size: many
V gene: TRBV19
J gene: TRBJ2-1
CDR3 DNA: TGTGCCACCTCCGCGGGGATCGACAATGAGCAGTTCTTC
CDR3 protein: CATSAGIDNEQFF

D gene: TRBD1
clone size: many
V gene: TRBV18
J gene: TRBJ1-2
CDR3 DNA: TGTGCCAGCTCCCCGCAGGGGGCTAACTATGGCTACACCTTC
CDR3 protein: CASSPQGANYGYTF

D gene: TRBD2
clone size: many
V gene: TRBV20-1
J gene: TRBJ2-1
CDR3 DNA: TGCAGTGCTGAAGAAGCGGGGGGGAAGATTGATGAGCAGTTCTTC
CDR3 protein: CSAEEAGGKIDEQFF

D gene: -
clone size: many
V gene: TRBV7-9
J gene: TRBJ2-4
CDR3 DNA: TGTGCCAGCAGCAGAGCTGGGGAACACATTCAGTACTTC
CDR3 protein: CASSRAGEHIQYF

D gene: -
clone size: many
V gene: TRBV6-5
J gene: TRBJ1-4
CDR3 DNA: TGTGCCAGCAGTTACTCGGTTAATGAAAAACTGTTTTTT
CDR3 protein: CASSYSVNEKLFF

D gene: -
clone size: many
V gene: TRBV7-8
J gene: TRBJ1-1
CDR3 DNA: TGTGCCAGCACCATACACACGGAGGGGACTGAAGCTTTCTTT
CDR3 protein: CASTIHTEGTEAFF

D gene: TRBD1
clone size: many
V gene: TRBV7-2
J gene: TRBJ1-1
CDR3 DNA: TGTGCCAGCAGCTCAAGGACAGGGTGGGGAACTGAAGCTTTCTTT
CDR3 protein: CASSSRTGWGTEAFF

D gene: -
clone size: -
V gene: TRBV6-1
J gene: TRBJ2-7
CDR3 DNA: TGTGCCGGCATCGAGACAGGGAGGCGATACGAGCAGTACTTC
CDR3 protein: CAGIETGRRYEQYF

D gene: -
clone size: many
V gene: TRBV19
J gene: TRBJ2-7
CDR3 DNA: TGTGCCAGTAGTATCACCCACACTTACTACGAGCAGTACTTC
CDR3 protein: CASSITHTYYEQYF

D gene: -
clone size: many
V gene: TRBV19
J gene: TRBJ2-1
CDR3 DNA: TGTGCCAGTAGTACCGGGTCGGGAGCCTACAATGAGCAGTTCTTC
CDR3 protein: CASSTGSGAYNEQFF

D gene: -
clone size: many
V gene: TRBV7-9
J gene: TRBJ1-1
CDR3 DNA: TGTGCCAGCAGCTTATCTTATGGCGGGAACACTGAAGCTTTCTTT
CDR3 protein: CASSLSYGGNTEAFF

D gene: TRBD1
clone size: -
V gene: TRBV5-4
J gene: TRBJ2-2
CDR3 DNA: TGTGCCAGCAGCCTGTCCCGGGACAGGATCGGGGAGCTGTTTTTT
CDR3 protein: CASSLSRDRIGELFF

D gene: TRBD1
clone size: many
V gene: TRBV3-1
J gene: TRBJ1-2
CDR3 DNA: TGTGCCAGCAGCCAAGATCTAAAGGGGGCTGGTGGCTACACCTTC
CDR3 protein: CASSQDLKGAGGYTF

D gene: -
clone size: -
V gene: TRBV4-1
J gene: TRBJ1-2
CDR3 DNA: TGCGCCAGCAGCCACCCATCGGACGTATATGGCTACACCTTC
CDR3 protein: CASSHPSDVYGYTF

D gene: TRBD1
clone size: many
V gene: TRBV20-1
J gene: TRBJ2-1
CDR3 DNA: TGCAGTGCTAGAGATCCACAGGGGGCCTACAATGAGCAGTTCTTC
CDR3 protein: CSARDPQGAYNEQFF

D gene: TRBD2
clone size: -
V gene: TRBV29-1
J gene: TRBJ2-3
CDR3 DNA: TGCAGCGTTGCCGGGACTAGCGGCACAGATACGCAGTATTTT
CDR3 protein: CSVAGTSGTDTQYF

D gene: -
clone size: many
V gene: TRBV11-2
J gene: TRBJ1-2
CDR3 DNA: TGTGCCAGCAGCTCCATGAGGAGGAGAGGCTATGGCTACACCTTC
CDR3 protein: CASSSMRRRGYGYTF

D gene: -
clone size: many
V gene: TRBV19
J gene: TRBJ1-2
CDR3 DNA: TGTGCCAGTAGCTCGGGGAGATACTATGGCTACACCTTC
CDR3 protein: CASSSGRYYGYTF

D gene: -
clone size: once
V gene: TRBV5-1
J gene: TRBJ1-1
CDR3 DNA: TGCGCCAGCAGCTGGGACAAGGCTGAAGCTTTCTTT
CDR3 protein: CASSWDKAEAFF

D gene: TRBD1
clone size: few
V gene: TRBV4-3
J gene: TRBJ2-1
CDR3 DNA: TGCGCCAGCAGCAGCAGACAGGGTGGTTGGAATGAGCAGTTCTTC
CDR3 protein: CASSSRQGGWNEQFF

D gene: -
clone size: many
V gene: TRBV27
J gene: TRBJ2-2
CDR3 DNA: TGTGCCAGCAGGCAGGACTCGAACACCGGGGAGCTGTTTTTT
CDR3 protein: CASRQDSNTGELFF

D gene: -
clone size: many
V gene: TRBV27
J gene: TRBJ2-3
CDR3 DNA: TGTGCCAGCAGTACCTGGAGCACAGATACGCAGTATTTT
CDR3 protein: CASSTWSTDTQYF

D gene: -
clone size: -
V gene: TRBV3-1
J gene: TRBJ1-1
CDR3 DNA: TGTGCCAGCAGCCGCGCCCCGGTGGACACTGAAGCTTTCTTT
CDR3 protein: CASSRAPVDTEAFF

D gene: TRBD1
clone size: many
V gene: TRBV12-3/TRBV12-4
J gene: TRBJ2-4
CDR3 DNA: TGTGCCAGCAGTTTTTTTAGTTGGCCAGGGGGTTTTCTCGCCTCTCAGTACTTC
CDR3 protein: CASSFFSWPGGFLASQYF

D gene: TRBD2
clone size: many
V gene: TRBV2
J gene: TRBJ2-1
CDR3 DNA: TGTGCCAGCAGAGCCACTAGCGGGGGGGCCAATGAGCAGTTCTTC
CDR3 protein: CASRATSGGANEQFF

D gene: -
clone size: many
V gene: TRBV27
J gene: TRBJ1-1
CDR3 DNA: TGTGCCAGCAGTTTATATCCCGGGATGAACACTGAAGCTTTCTTT
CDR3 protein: CASSLYPGMNTEAFF

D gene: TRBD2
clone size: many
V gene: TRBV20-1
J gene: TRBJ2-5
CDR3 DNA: TGCAGTGCTAGTGTAGGGACTAGCGGGGGGGCCGGAAAGACCCAGTACTTC
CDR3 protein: CSASVGTSGGAGKTQYF

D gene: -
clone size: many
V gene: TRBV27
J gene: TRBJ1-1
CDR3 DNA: TGTGCCAGCAGTCATGGACCCTCGGTAGCTTTCTTT
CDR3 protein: CASSHGPSVAFF

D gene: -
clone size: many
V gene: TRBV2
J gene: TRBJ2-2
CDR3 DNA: TGTGCCAGCATGTTGGACACCGGGGAGCTGTTTTTT
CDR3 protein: CASMLDTGELFF